The entry that follows covers one TCR beta chain sequence. Its antigen remains unidentified. This sample was taken from a study of blood T cells in healthy people across ages. Findings and limits, study-wide: Measured against age, TCR beta diversity per million T cells decreased in a roughly linear manner. It was the long-lived donors that had more naive CD4+ cells and higher diversity than aged donors.

This CDR3 has 15 amino acids. The germline CDR1 and CDR2 sequences are SGHRS and YFSETQ. V lost 4 bases to trimming and J lost 1 base; unmatched junction nucleotides: 7. A second PCR of roughly 7 to 11 cycles used a sample-barcoded 5' primer and a J-beta primer mix. TCRdb passed the 5' RACE reads through MiXCR, listing each CDR3 protein once. The data show 1.5 million to 2 million distinct CDR3 sequences, more than 35% seen once. The sequence was obtained from a human donor in good health. The sample was blood. This chain joins TRBV5-1 and TRBJ2-7; 8 nucleotides agree with TRBD1. CDR3 bases: TGCGCCAGCAGCGACCAGGGGGCGCGTTCCTACGAGCAGTACTTC. It encodes CASSDQGARSYEQYF. Full variable domain (rest looked up from reference TRBV5-1 and TRBJ2-7): KAGVTQTPRYLIKTRGQQVTLSCSPISGHRSVSWYQQTPGQGLQFLFEYFSETQRNKGNFPGRFSGRQFSNSRSEMNVSTLELGDSALYLCASSDQGARSYEQYFGPGTRLTVT.